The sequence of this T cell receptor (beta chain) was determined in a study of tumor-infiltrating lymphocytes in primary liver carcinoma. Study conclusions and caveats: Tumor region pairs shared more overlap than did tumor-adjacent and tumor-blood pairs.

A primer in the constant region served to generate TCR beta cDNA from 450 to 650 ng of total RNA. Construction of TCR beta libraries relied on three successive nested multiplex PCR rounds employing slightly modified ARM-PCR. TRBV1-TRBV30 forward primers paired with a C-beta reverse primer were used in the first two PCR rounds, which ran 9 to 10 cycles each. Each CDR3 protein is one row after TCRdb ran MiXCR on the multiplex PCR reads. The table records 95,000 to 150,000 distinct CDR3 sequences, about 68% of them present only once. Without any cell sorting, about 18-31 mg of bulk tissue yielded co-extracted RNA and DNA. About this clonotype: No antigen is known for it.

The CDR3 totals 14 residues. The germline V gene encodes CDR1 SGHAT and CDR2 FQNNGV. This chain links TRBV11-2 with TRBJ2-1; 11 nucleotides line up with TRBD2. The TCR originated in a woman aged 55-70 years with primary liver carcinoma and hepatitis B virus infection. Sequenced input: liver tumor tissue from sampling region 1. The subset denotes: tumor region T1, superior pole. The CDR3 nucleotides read TGTGTCACCAGCCAAACTAGCGGGAGCAATGAGCAGTTCTTC. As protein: CVTSQTSGSNEQFF. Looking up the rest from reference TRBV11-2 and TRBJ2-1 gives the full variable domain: EAGVAQSPRYKIIEKRQSVAFWCNPISGHATLYWYQQILGQGPKLLIQFQNNGVVDDSQLPKDRFSAERLKGVDSTLKIQPAKLEDSAVYLCVTSQTSGSNEQFFGPGTRLTVL.